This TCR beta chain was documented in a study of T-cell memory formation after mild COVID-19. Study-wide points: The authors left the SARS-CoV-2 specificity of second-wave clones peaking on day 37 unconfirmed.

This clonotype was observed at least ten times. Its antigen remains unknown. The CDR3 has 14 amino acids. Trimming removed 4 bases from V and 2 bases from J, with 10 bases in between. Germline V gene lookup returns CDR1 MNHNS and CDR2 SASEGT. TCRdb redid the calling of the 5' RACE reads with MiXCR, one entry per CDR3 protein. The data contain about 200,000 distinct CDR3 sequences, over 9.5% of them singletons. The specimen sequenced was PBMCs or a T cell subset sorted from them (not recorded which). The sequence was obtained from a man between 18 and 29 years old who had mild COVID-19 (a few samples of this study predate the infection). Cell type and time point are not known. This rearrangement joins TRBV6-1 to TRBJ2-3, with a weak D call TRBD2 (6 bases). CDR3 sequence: CASSGSGYTDTQYF. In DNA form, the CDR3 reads TGTGCCAGCAGTGGTAGCGGCTACACAGATACGCAGTATTTT.